The clone carrying this TCR beta chain was detected only a few times. Its target is not known. The data were taken from a study of T-cell reconstitution after alpha-beta-depleted transplantation in children. Study observations and caveats: Newly made T cells mostly supplied T-cell counts and diversity one year after transplant. Diversity of TCRbeta at day 60 was high in some patients, arising from surviving recipient T cells and thymic progenitors. Where alpha-beta T cells came from about two months after transplant was reportedly several hundred expanded graft clones.

CDR3 length equals 14 residues. CDR1 and CDR2 from the germline V gene are SGHRS and YFSETQ. The trim removed 0 bases at V and 6 bases at J, leaving 6 bases unmatched. Library preparation (for TCRbeta) was performed with unique molecular identifiers. TCRdb recomputed calls from the PCR reads with MiXCR, one row per CDR3 protein. Found here are 200,000 or so distinct CDR3 sequences, 7% to 9% of them singletons; the top ten hold roughly 35%. Sequenced here: PBMCs, mostly from graft donor cells, sampled 360 days after TCRalphabeta/CD19-depleted stem cell transplant. The rearrangement uses TRBV5-1 and TRBJ2-7; 7 nucleotides agree with TRBD1. The source is a male patient between 2 and 9 years old who had a stem cell transplant for acute myeloid leukemia, so the T cells may come from the graft donor. This CDR3 is CASSLGQGDSEQYV. CDR3 DNA sequence: TGCGCCAGCAGCTTGGGACAGGGTGACTCCGAGCAGTACGTC.